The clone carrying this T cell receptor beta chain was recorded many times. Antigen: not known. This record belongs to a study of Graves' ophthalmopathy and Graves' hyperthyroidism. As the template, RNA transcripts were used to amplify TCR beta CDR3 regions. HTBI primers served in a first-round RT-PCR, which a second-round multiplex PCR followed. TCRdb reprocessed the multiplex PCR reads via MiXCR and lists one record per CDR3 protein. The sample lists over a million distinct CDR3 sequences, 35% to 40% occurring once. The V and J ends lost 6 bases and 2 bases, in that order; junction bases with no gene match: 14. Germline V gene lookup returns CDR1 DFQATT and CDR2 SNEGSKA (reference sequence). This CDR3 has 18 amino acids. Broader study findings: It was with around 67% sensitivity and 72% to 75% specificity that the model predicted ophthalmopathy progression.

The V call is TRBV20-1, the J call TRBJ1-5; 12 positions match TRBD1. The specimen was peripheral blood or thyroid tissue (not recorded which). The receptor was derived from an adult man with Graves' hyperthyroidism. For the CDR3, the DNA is TGCAGTGCAACCACATGGGACAGGGGGCGAGTGGGCAATCAGCCCCAGCATTTT. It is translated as CSATTWDRGRVGNQPQHF.